A selection of T cell receptor beta chains follows, all from one sample in a study of patients and donors after allogeneic stem cell transplantation. TCRdb processed the RT-PCR reads anew with MiXCR; each CDR3 protein has one entry. The table shows 900,000 to 1,000,000 distinct CDR3 sequences, with about a sixth occurring only once. The sequenced material came from blood, either unsorted or a sorted T cell fraction (not recorded which). The receptors were sampled from a human donor who was either an allogeneic HSCT recipient or a stem cell or donor lymphocyte infusion donor (not recorded which). It is not recorded whose cells these are; they may come from a transplant donor. Both conserved end residues are part of each CDR3. Fields, in order: D gene, V gene, clone size, J gene, CDR3 DNA, CDR3 protein. A D gene is named only where the DNA matches it firmly. Expanded clones get a size class; other rows say once, few or many, or leave the size out.

TRBD2	TRBV6-1	.	TRBJ2-5	TGTGCCAGCAGGCGACTAGCGGGCGTCCGGGAGACCCAGTACTTC	CASRRLAGVRETQYF
TRBD1	TRBV20-1	.	TRBJ1-5	TGCAGTGTTTTAACAGGGGGCGGGAATCAGCCCCAGCATTTT	CSVLTGGGNQPQHF
.	TRBV24-1	.	TRBJ2-1	TGTGCCACCAGTGATTTTGACAGTTCCCCTAACAATGAGCAGTTCTTC	CATSDFDSSPNNEQFF
.	TRBV3-1	.	TRBJ2-5	TGTGCCAGCAGCCGAAGAAGGTTCGGTCAGCAAGAGACCCAGTACTTC	CASSRRRFGQQETQYF
.	TRBV7-7	.	TRBJ1-5	TGTGCCAGCAGGGGTGAGGGGCGAAGCAATCAGCCCCAGCATTTT	CASRGEGRSNQPQHF
.	TRBV24-1	few	TRBJ2-7	TGTGCCACCAGTGACAATCACAGGGCTCAGGAGCAGTACTTC	CATSDNHRAQEQYF
.	TRBV6-1	.	TRBJ2-7	TGTGCCATCTACGACGATTTTGGGACACGGGCCTACGAGCAGTACTTC	CAIYDDFGTRAYEQYF
.	TRBV20-1	.	TRBJ2-7	TGCAGTGCTAGAGAACGGGACACCTTTTACGAGCAGTACTTC	CSARERDTFYEQYF
.	TRBV20-1	few	TRBJ1-2	TGCAGTGCTAGAGGAACAACACAGGGACCCTATGGCTACACCTTC	CSARGTTQGPYGYTF
.	TRBV19	many	TRBJ2-1	TGTGCCAGTAGTATTAACAGCTACAATGAGCAGTTCTTC	CASSINSYNEQFF
.	TRBV25-1	.	TRBJ2-3	TGTGCCAGCAGTGAACGGCGCACACGTCAGGGGGATACGCAGTATTTT	CASSERRTRQGDTQYF
.	TRBV5-1	.	TRBJ2-2	TGCGCCAGCAGCTTACGGGGGTTTGCGAACACCGGGGAGCTGTTTTTT	CASSLRGFANTGELFF
.	TRBV10-3	.	TRBJ2-7	TGTGCCATCAGTGAGCAGGGGGGAAGGTCCTACGAGCAGTACTTC	CAISEQGGRSYEQYF
.	TRBV7-9	.	TRBJ2-3	TGTGCCAGCAGCTCCGCAACAGGGCGAGATACGCAGTATTTT	CASSSATGRDTQYF
.	TRBV5-5	.	TRBJ2-5	TGTGCCAGCAGCTTGGCAGGGGATGAGACCCAGTACTTC	CASSLAGDETQYF
.	TRBV11-2	.	TRBJ2-7	TGTGCCAGCAGCCGGACCGTCACGACCCTTTACGAGCAGTACTTC	CASSRTVTTLYEQYF
.	TRBV5-6	few	TRBJ1-1	TGTGCCAGCAGCTTGGCCTTACAGGGCTGGAACACTGAAGCTTTCTTT	CASSLALQGWNTEAFF
TRBD2	TRBV4-3	.	TRBJ2-7	TGCGCCAGCAGCCAAAGCGGGGGGGCGGTTTACGAGCAGTACTTC	CASSQSGGAVYEQYF
.	TRBV12-3/TRBV12-4	many	TRBJ1-4	TGTGCCAGCAGCCTACGGACACCGCGGGGTGAAAAACTGTTTTTT	CASSLRTPRGEKLFF
TRBD2	TRBV12-3/TRBV12-4	few	TRBJ2-1	TGTGCCAGCACCCCAAGCGGGATCCCCCATGAGCAGTTCTTC	CASTPSGIPHEQFF
.	TRBV30	.	TRBJ1-4	TGTGCCTGGAGCAGGACCTTGAATGAAAAACTGTTTTTT	CAWSRTLNEKLFF
.	TRBV4-2	.	TRBJ1-2	TGTGCCAGCAGCCAAGAGGGAGCCCTCTATGGCTACACCTTC	CASSQEGALYGYTF
.	TRBV12-3/TRBV12-4	few	TRBJ1-3	TGTGCCAGCAGTTTAAGCGGGAGGGCCATATATTTT	CASSLSGRAIYF
TRBD1	TRBV27	.	TRBJ2-1	TGTGCCAGCAGTCCTGGACAGGGTTTACATGAGCAGTTCTTC	CASSPGQGLHEQFF
TRBD1	TRBV24-1	.	TRBJ1-2	TGTGCCACCAGTGATCCTGGACAGGGGGCTAGCTACACCTTC	CATSDPGQGASYTF
.	TRBV20-1	.	TRBJ2-7	TGCAGTGCTGGAGGGATCTACGAGCAGTACTTC	CSAGGIYEQYF
.	TRBV4-3	many	TRBJ1-5	TGCGCCAGCAGCCAAGGTTTCGGTCAGCCCCAGCATTTT	CASSQGFGQPQHF
TRBD1	TRBV18	few	TRBJ2-5	TGTGCCAGCTCACCATCTACAGGGGATGAGACCCAGTACTTC	CASSPSTGDETQYF
.	TRBV20-1	few	TRBJ1-3	TGCAGTGCTAGAGATCATCGGGGTAGCTCTGGAAACACCATATATTTT	CSARDHRGSSGNTIYF
.	TRBV19	.	TRBJ1-1	TGTGCCAGTAGTATTCTGAACAGTCAAGAAGCTTTCTTT	CASSILNSQEAFF
TRBD1	TRBV3-1	.	TRBJ2-7	TGTGCCAGCAGCCCAGAGGGGGCGGGCTCCTACGAGCAGTACTTC	CASSPEGAGSYEQYF
TRBD2	TRBV27	few	TRBJ2-1	TGTGCCAGCAGTTTCCCATCGGGAGGGCCTAATGAGCAGTTCTTC	CASSFPSGGPNEQFF
.	TRBV5-1	.	TRBJ2-3	TGCGCCAGCAGCCGGGACGCCGGTTCAACAGATACGCAGTATTTT	CASSRDAGSTDTQYF
TRBD2	TRBV4-3	.	TRBJ2-3	TGCGCCAGCAGCCAAGACTCTCCGGGAGGGAGCACAGATACGCAGTATTTT	CASSQDSPGGSTDTQYF
.	TRBV5-1	many	TRBJ1-3	TGCGCCAGCAGCGGGGATGGACAGTTTGGAAACACCATATATTTT	CASSGDGQFGNTIYF
TRBD1	TRBV7-2	.	TRBJ1-2	TGTGCCAGCAGTAGGGACAGGGGAGGGGTACTTGGTGGCTACACCTTC	CASSRDRGGVLGGYTF
.	TRBV12-3/TRBV12-4	few	TRBJ2-5	TGTGCCAGCAGACCGGACACCCCCGTGAAGACCCAGTACTTC	CASRPDTPVKTQYF
.	TRBV6-4	.	TRBJ1-2	TGTGCCAGCAGTCCTCAACCTAGGACAGCGAACTATGGCTACACCTTC	CASSPQPRTANYGYTF
TRBD1	TRBV6-1	.	TRBJ1-2	TGTGCCAGCCGACGGGACAGGGGATCTGGCTACACCTTC	CASRRDRGSGYTF
.	TRBV9	.	TRBJ1-1	TGTGCCAGCAGCGTCCACTCTCGGGACATGAGGGGAGCTTTCTTT	CASSVHSRDMRGAFF
TRBD2	TRBV29-1	few	TRBJ2-5	TGCAGTCAACGACTAGCGGGAGAAGGGACCCAGTACTTC	CSQRLAGEGTQYF
TRBD2	TRBV5-1	.	TRBJ2-1	TGCGCCAGCAGCTTGGCCAAAGTGACTAGCGGGAGGGCCGGCAATGAGCAGTTCTTC	CASSLAKVTSGRAGNEQFF
.	TRBV2	.	TRBJ2-3	TGTGCCAGCAGTGGAATTGGTGGTGAGACAGATACGCAGTATTTT	CASSGIGGETDTQYF
TRBD1	TRBV24-1	.	TRBJ1-1	TGTGCCGTTACAACAGGGGGCCGGAACACTGAAGCTTTCTTT	CAVTTGGRNTEAFF
TRBD1	TRBV7-6	few	TRBJ2-5	TGTGCCAGCAGCCCCGGGACAGGGAGTCAAGAGACCCAGTACTTC	CASSPGTGSQETQYF
TRBD1	TRBV12-3/TRBV12-4	many	TRBJ2-7	TGTGCCAGCAGTTGGGACAGGAGCCTCTACGAGCAGTACTTC	CASSWDRSLYEQYF
.	TRBV27	.	TRBJ2-2	TGTGCCAGCAGTTTATCGCGTTGGGGGACCGGGGAGCTGTTTTTT	CASSLSRWGTGELFF
.	TRBV12-3/TRBV12-4	.	TRBJ1-1	TGTGCCAGCAGTTTCCAGGGGAGAGGGTATTCTGAAGCTTTCTTT	CASSFQGRGYSEAFF
TRBD2	TRBV9	.	TRBJ2-3	TGTGCCAGCAACCGGCCGGGGGGAGACACAGATACGCAGTATTTT	CASNRPGGDTDTQYF
.	TRBV24-1	.	TRBJ2-7	TGTGCCACCAGTGACAGGGTGGAGCAGTACTTC	CATSDRVEQYF
TRBD2	TRBV11-3	.	TRBJ2-5	TGTGCCAGCAGCGCGCGGACTAGCAGGAAGACCCAGTACTTC	CASSARTSRKTQYF
.	TRBV29-1	.	TRBJ2-5	TGCAGCGCCGAAATCAACCAACACAGCTTACGGGAGACCCAGTACTTC	CSAEINQHSLRETQYF
.	TRBV6-6	.	TRBJ1-6	TGTGCCACTGGACAGACCAATTCACCCCTCCACTTT	CATGQTNSPLHF
.	TRBV12-3/TRBV12-4	many	TRBJ2-3	TGTGCCAGCAGCCCCCTGAGGACAGATACGCAGTATTTT	CASSPLRTDTQYF
TRBD1	TRBV28	.	TRBJ2-2	TGTGCCAGCAGTTTGTTAGGGACAGGGGGGATCGGGGAGCTGTTTTTT	CASSLLGTGGIGELFF
TRBD1	TRBV11-3	.	TRBJ2-7	TGTGCCAGCAGCTTCCGTCTCACAGGGGGCGCGATCTACGAGCAGTACTTC	CASSFRLTGGAIYEQYF
TRBD2	TRBV27	few	TRBJ2-7	TGTGCCAGCGAGGATGCAGGGAGGGCGGAGAAGTACTTC	CASEDAGRAEKYF
.	TRBV20-1	.	TRBJ1-2	TGCAGTTCACCGTCAGAGGGAAGTATGAATGGCTACACCTTC	CSSPSEGSMNGYTF